A selection of T cell receptor beta chains follows, all from one sample in a study of blood T cell repertoires in COVID-19. Sequencing was performed with immunoSEQ multiplex PCR; in TCRdb, only in-frame clones are kept and a portion is missing. This table has fewer than 85,000 clones, around nine tenths appearing once. The sample taken for sequencing was peripheral blood. These receptors were taken from a man aged 55 to 70 with acute or convalescent COVID-19. Each CDR3 is given with its conserved first and last residue.

j_call v_call cdr3_aa
TRBJ1-1 TRBV25-1 CASSPGLAEAFF
TRBJ2-1 TRBV6-2/TRBV6-3 CASSLPGLAKGNEQFF
TRBJ1-4 TRBV9 CASSVSLANEKLFF
TRBJ1-6 TRBV2 CASSRRQGAESYNSPLHF
TRBJ2-5 TRBV5-1 CASSLYDRDQETQYF
TRBJ2-7 TRBV4-1 CASSSGQGEYEQYF
TRBJ2-5 TRBV9 CASSVEDSQETQYF
TRBJ1-1 TRBV2 CASSRSENTEAFF
TRBJ1-2 TRBV19 CASSITTGRNYGYTF
TRBJ1-2 TRBV30 CAYRRGGYTF
TRBJ2-5 TRBV5-6 CASSLSGVETQYF
TRBJ1-2 TRBV7-2 CASSLAGQGIRGYTF
TRBJ1-2 TRBV9 CASSAPGTGDYGYTF
TRBJ2-3 TRBV9 CASSPREGITDTQYF
TRBJ1-4 TRBV13 CASSLGPQKLFF
TRBJ2-1 TRBV5-1 CASSFTGAYNEQFF
TRBJ2-3 TRBV27 CASSREGNTDTQYF
TRBJ2-7 TRBV7-3 CASSLTSGGDSYEQYF
TRBJ2-7 TRBV4-3 CASSQDLGLYEQYF
TRBJ1-2 TRBV2 CASSESGQGYGYTF
TRBJ1-2 TRBV6-5 CASTPGTGGFGYTF
TRBJ1-2 TRBV9 CASSADGTGTYGYTF
TRBJ1-6 TRBV7-2 CASSLAGQSNSPLHF
TRBJ2-1 TRBV30 CAWSVSLVYEQFF